The 15 T cell receptor beta chains below come from one sample, sequenced in a study of blood T cells in healthy people across ages. A second PCR of 7 to 11 cycles used a sample-barcoded 5' primer and a J-beta primer mix. Each CDR3 protein is one row after TCRdb ran MiXCR on the 5' RACE reads. The sample has about 970,000 distinct CDR3 sequences; roughly half are singletons. Sequencing input: blood. All receptors derive from a woman aged 55 to 70 in good health.

This clonotype was seen a single time. This rearrangement joins TRBV2 to TRBJ2-1; D gene ambiguous. The germline V and J ends were trimmed by 2 bases and 8 bases, with 16 bases remaining between them. CDR3 size: 15 residues. Germline CDR1 and CDR2: SNHLY and FYNNEI. CDR3 DNA: TGTGCCAGCAGTGAATTTCAGGCCTACGTTGATGAGCAGTTCTTC. Translated: CASSEFQAYVDEQFF.

This chain uses TRBV7-9 with TRBJ2-3; D not resolved. Trimming left V 5 bases short and J 0 bases short, with 18 bases between. CDR1 is SEHNR and CDR2 is FQNEAQ in the germline V gene (reference sequence). The CDR3 has 17 residues. The CDR3 DNA reads as TGTGCCAGCAGCCCATACATAACGGGCGCTAGCACAGATACGCAGTATTTT. As protein: CASSPYITGASTDTQYF.

The V gene is TRBV27, the J gene TRBJ2-2; perhaps TRBD2 as D (5 bases). CDR3 size: 13 residues. V shed 11 bases and J shed 4 bases, with 14 bases lying between them. Germline V lookup: CDR1 MNHEY, CDR2 SMNVEV (reference sequence). In DNA form, the CDR3 reads TGTGCCCCGGGGTGGGCGGGCACCGGGGAGCTGTTTTTT. Amino acids: CAPGWAGTGELFF.

This clonotype was seen more than once but under ten times. V is TRBV11-2 and J is TRBJ2-3, with a possible D match to TRBD2 (6 bases). The CDR3 covers 14 residues. V lost 0 bases and J lost 12, with 16 bases in between. The germline V gene encodes CDR1 SGHAT and CDR2 FQNNGV. The CDR3 region is CASSLDGASEVQYF. The CDR3 coding sequence is TGTGCCAGCAGCTTAGATGGGGCTAGCGAGGTTCAGTATTTT.

Of note for this clonotype: Germline is not matched at one junction end, which may reflect a read error. This chain uses TRBV29-1 with TRBJ1-2; the D gene is possibly TRBD1 (6 bases). Germline V lookup: CDR1 SQVTM, CDR2 ANQGSEA. There are 16 residues in the CDR3. The CDR3 DNA reads as TGCAGCGTTGGAGGCCGGCAGGGGATTGAGGTCTATGGCCACACCTTC. Protein sequence: CSVGGRQGIEVYGHTF.

The rearrangement uses TRBV4-3 and TRBJ2-7, with no clear D. The length of the CDR3 is 21 residues. Germline V gives CDR1 LGHNA, CDR2 YSLEER. V shed 1 base and J shed 3 bases, with 31 bases lying between them. The CDR3 region is CASSQAKFLSPGSLHYYEQYF. In DNA, the CDR3 is TGCGCCAGCAGCCAAGCAAAGTTCTTGAGCCCCGGGTCTCTTCACTACTACGAGCAGTACTTC.

This sequence joins TRBV6-4 and TRBJ2-5; 8 bases fit TRBD2. This CDR3 has 16 residues. Germline CDR1 MRHNA, CDR2 SNTAGT. J was trimmed by 0 bases and V by 3 bases; bases with no gene match: 6. In nucleotides, the CDR3 is TGTGCCAGCAGTGATTTAGCGGGGACGTACCAAGAGACCCAGTACTTC. It encodes CASSDLAGTYQETQYF.

This clonotype was detected a few times. This chain connects TRBV10-3 to TRBJ2-7; D is perhaps TRBD1 or TRBD2 (5 bases each). Germline CDR1 ENHRY, CDR2 SYGVKD. The CDR3 is 15 amino acids. V lost 0 bases to trimming and J lost 2 bases, with 11 bases between them. The DNA of the CDR3 is TGTGCCATCAGTGAGTCCCCAGGGAGAGCCTACGAGCAGTACTTC. Protein sequence: CAISESPGRAYEQYF.

The DNA of the CDR3 is TGCAGTGCTCCCGGACTAGCGGGAATATCCTACAATGAGCAGTTCTTC. Translation: CSAPGLAGISYNEQFF. This chain connects TRBV20-1 to TRBJ2-1, with TRBD2 matching 12 bases. Trimming took 5 bases from V and 1 from J; bases not matched to a gene: 6. The length of the CDR3 is 16 residues. Germline-derived CDR1 and CDR2 are DFQATT and SNEGSKA (reference sequence).

This chain joins TRBV7-9 and TRBJ2-4; TRBD2 might be the D (6 bases). Near its end, the DNA agrees better with TRBJ2-7, so the J call may be wrong. Germline V lookup: CDR1 SEHNR, CDR2 FQNEAQ (reference sequence). The CDR3 loop spans 16 amino acids. For the CDR3, the DNA is TGTGCCAGCAGCTTTGATAGCGGTCTGATCTCCTACGAGCAGTACTTC. It encodes CASSFDSGLISYEQYF.

The chain is built from TRBV7-2 and TRBJ1-6; D call uncertain. This CDR3 has 12 residues. V lost 8 bases, J lost 6 bases, and 8 bases lay in between. Looked up from germline, CDR1 is SGHTA and CDR2 is FQGNSA. CDR3 DNA sequence: TGTGCCAGCGGTTGGGCTAATTCACCCCTCCACTTT. It specifies CASGWANSPLHF.

This chain links TRBV7-9 with TRBJ2-5; 14 bases agree with TRBD2. The V and J ends lost 5 bases and 5 bases, in that order; junction bases with no gene match: 7. The CDR3 has 16 amino acids. Germline V gives CDR1 SEHNR, CDR2 FQNEAQ (reference sequence). The CDR3 DNA is TGTGCCAGCAGCCCGGGACTAGCGGGAGCTAGGGAGACCCAGTACTTC. This translates into CASSPGLAGARETQYF. The full variable domain, rest sourced from reference TRBV7-9 and TRBJ2-5, is DTGVSQNPRHKITKRGQNVTFRCDPISEHNRLYWYRQTLGQGPEFLTYFQNEAQLEKSRLLSDRFSAERPKGSFSTLEIQRTEQGDSAMYLCASSPGLAGARETQYFGPGTRLLVL.

V is TRBV3-1 and J is TRBJ2-1; tentative D call: TRBD2 (6 bases). The better agreement between TRBJ2-7 and the DNA end casts doubt on the J call. The germline CDR1 and CDR2 sequences are LGHDT and YNNKEL (reference sequence). This CDR3 has 15 amino acids. CDR3 sequence (DNA): TGTGCCAGCAGCCGGGCCGTCGGGAGCTACAATGAGCAGTACTTC. This sequence encodes CASSRAVGSYNEQYF.

This clonotype showed up just a few times. The CDR3 DNA reads TGCGCCAGCAGCCACCTGCAAGGGCGCGAGCAGTACTTC. Translating it yields CASSHLQGREQYF. This sequence joins TRBV4-1 and TRBJ2-7, with unresolved D. Trimming removed 3 bases at V and 6 bases at J, with 12 bases between. This CDR3 is 13 amino acids long. CDR1 is MGHRA and CDR2 is YSYEKL in the germline V gene.

The CDR3 DNA reads as TGCGCCAGCAGCCAAGTGGCAAGCCGTTACAATGAGCAGTTCTTC. Translation: CASSQVASRYNEQFF. The chain is built from TRBV4-1 and TRBJ2-1; D is uncertain. V dropped 1 base and J dropped 4 bases, with 11 bases sitting between them. Germline V gives CDR1 MGHRA, CDR2 YSYEKL. The CDR3 length is 15 residues.